This T cell receptor beta chain was identified during a study of blood T cell repertoires in COVID-19. Across the whole study: Researchers got acute and convalescent COVID-19 samples from the United States, Italy and Spain.

Clones were read by immunoSEQ multiplex PCR, and TCRdb kept only the in-frame ones, dropping some. The sample lists about 300,000 clones, around four fifths seen once, with approximately 1.1% in the top ten. In this sample, this clone turned up once. Germline-derived CDR1 and CDR2 are LNHDA and SQIVND (reference sequence). The CDR3 extends over 16 amino acids. Unmatched junction bases numbered 16, after V lost 5 bases and J lost 10 bases. The rearrangement joins TRBV19 to TRBJ1-4; TRBD1 matches 7 bases. This TCR came from a woman between 45 and 65 years old with acute or convalescent COVID-19. Sequenced input: peripheral blood. The CDR3 coding sequence is TGTGCCAGTAGTCCGGAGGGGGCTACTAGGATCCGAAAACTGTTTTTT. Its protein is CASSPEGATRIRKLFF.